The clone carrying this T cell receptor beta chain was counted a single time. The data are from a study of blood T cell repertoires in COVID-19. Study-level background: There were acute and convalescent COVID-19 samples, and they came from the United States, Italy and Spain. PBMCs, B-cell-depleted T cells, or T cells were the source of the cDNA or gDNA that made up the material.

The CDR3 is made up of 14 amino acids. The V and J ends lost 7 bases and 2 bases respectively, with 13 bases between them. Per germline, CDR1 KGHDR and CDR2 SFDVKD. As originally analysed: Nucleated cell number was recorded as an estimate derived from reference gene primer amplification. Assay: immunoSEQ multiplex PCR; the TCRdb copy retains only in-frame clones and omits some. That table supplies the V and J calls and clone size; D and trimming were determined from the DNA. This sample carries around 36,000 clones, around 80% of them seen once, and the ten largest clones take roughly two fifths. The TCR sequence derives from a man older than 75 with active or convalescent COVID-19. The chain employs TRBV24-1 and TRBJ2-5, with D possibly matching TRBD1 (6 bases). Sequenced: peripheral blood. The CDR3, as DNA: TGTGCCACCAGCCAACAGGGTCCACAAGAGACCCAGTACTTC. This sequence encodes CATSQQGPQETQYF.